This T cell receptor beta chain was sequenced during a study of shared clonotypes between healthy human individuals. Study background: Three plates each covered CD4 naive and memory; CD8 naive two, CD8 memory one.

The assay was run at deep level. Clones were sequenced by immunoSEQ multiplex PCR, and TCRdb holds only the in-frame ones, with some missing. The sample includes roughly 1.5 million clones, roughly 98% of them seen just once. Comment on this clone: Its antigen is as yet unknown.

General observations from the study: A reduction in generation probabilities was seen for non-shared clonotypes relative to those shared by all four donors.

In the CD4+ fraction, cells were divided into CD45RA+ naive and CD45RA-negative memory subsets. Trimming removed 0 bases from V and 2 bases from J; junction bases left unmatched: 3. CDR3 length equals 15 residues. The V gene's germline CDR1 is KGHSH and CDR2 LQKENI. The J gene is TRBJ2-5, the V gene TRBV18; the match to TRBD1 covers 7 bases. The receptor was isolated from a man aged 30-40 years in good health. Material for sequencing was naive CD4+ T cells sorted from blood. The subset: CD45RA+ positively selected. The CDR3 sequence is CASSPPETGQETQYF. The CDR3 nucleotides are TGTGCCAGCTCACCACCGGAGACAGGGCAAGAGACCCAGTACTTC.